This T cell receptor beta chain is from a study of shared clonotypes between healthy human individuals. Turning to the study itself: In total, the donors were two women and a few men aged 18 to 49.

Points on this clone: The antigen is undetermined.

Trimming cost V 5 bases and J 2 bases; bases outside gene matches: 4. Germline V gene sequence: CDR1 LNHDA, CDR2 SQIVND (reference sequence). The CDR3 is 14 amino acids. Study-level points and caveats: In a few donors, about 5% of naive CD4 clonotypes appeared in common.

Every donor was a Caucasian adult from Nashville, Tennessee. Under the authors' procedure: ImmunoSEQ yielded junction-only sequences lacking quality scores, so filtering differed. TCRdb's copy holds only in-frame clones and misses some; the assay was immunoSEQ multiplex PCR. Clone size and the V and J calls come from that table; the DNA yielded D and trimming. The sample contains under 600,000 clones, 90% to 97% of which appear only once. The genes are TRBV19 and TRBJ2-7, with 9 bases identical to TRBD1. The sequenced sample was naive CD4+ T cells sorted from blood. The sample's subset: CD45RA+ positively selected. The sequence was collected from a woman aged 25-40 years in good health. DNA of the CDR3: TGTGCCAGTAGTCTCCGGGACAGGGCCTACGAGCAGTACTTC. Translating it yields CASSLRDRAYEQYF. Full variable domain (missing parts from reference TRBV19 and TRBJ2-7): DGGITQSPKYLFRKEGQNVTLSCEQNLNHDAMYWYRQDPGQGLRLIYYSQIVNDFQKGDIAEGYSVSREKKESFPLTVTSAQKNPTAFYLCASSLRDRAYEQYFGPGTRLTVT.